The rows below give T cell receptor beta chains drawn from one sample of a study of a mutant IDH1 vaccine in newly diagnosed glioma. Sequencing was performed with immunoSEQ multiplex PCR; in TCRdb, only in-frame clones are kept and a portion is missing. In the table there are 75,000 to 100,000 clones, over 75% of which are singletons. Material: PBMCs, obtained from a glioma patient treated with radiotherapy, temozolomide or both. Receptors originate from a man aged 35 to 55 with glioma. Some clones in this sample may be carry-over from other donors' samples. CDR3s include the opening cysteine and the closing phenylalanine or tryptophan. D genes are given only for firm matches. Not every row has a clone size; where given, it reads once, few, many or a size class.

V: TRBV6-5; J: TRBJ1-1; D: -; size: once; DNA: TGTGCCAGCAGTTACTCCCGGAACACTGAAGCTTTCTTT; CDR3: CASSYSRNTEAFF
V: TRBV6-5; J: TRBJ1-1; D: TRBD1; size: -; DNA: TGTGCCAGCGGTAAGACAGGGGGTGTGAGTGAAGCTTTCTTT; CDR3: CASGKTGGVSEAFF
V: TRBV5-1; J: TRBJ2-5; D: TRBD2; size: -; DNA: TGCGCCAGCAGCTTGGTGGCTAGCGGTATGCTGACCCAGTACTTC; CDR3: CASSLVASGMLTQYF
V: TRBV7-6; J: TRBJ1-5; D: TRBD1; size: -; DNA: TGTGCCAGCAGCTTGACAGGGTCGAGCAATCAGCCCCAGCATTTT; CDR3: CASSLTGSSNQPQHF
V: TRBV30; J: TRBJ1-5; D: -; size: -; DNA: TGTGCCTGGAGTGTAGGGAGCAATCAGCCCCAGCATTTT; CDR3: CAWSVGSNQPQHF
V: TRBV18; J: TRBJ2-7; D: -; size: -; DNA: TGTGCCAGCTCACAAAATGAGGGCTACTACGAGCAGTACTTC; CDR3: CASSQNEGYYEQYF
V: TRBV2; J: TRBJ2-7; D: -; size: -; DNA: TGTGCCAGCAGCGCACAAGGCTACGAGCAGTACTTC; CDR3: CASSAQGYEQYF
V: TRBV9; J: TRBJ1-4; D: TRBD1; size: -; DNA: TGTGCCAGCAGCGTAGCGACAGGGGGTACTAATGAAAAACTGTTTTTT; CDR3: CASSVATGGTNEKLFF
V: TRBV11-2; J: TRBJ2-7; D: -; size: -; DNA: TGTGCCAGCAGCTTAGGGGATTGGGGGTTAGGCTACGAGCAGTACTTC; CDR3: CASSLGDWGLGYEQYF
V: TRBV5-1; J: TRBJ2-7; D: -; size: -; DNA: TGCGCCAGCAGAGGTTCAGGGGGGGACGAGCAGTACTTC; CDR3: CASRGSGGDEQYF
V: TRBV5-1; J: TRBJ2-5; D: -; size: -; DNA: TGCGCCAGCACCGATAGTCAAGAGACCCAGTACTTC; CDR3: CASTDSQETQYF
V: TRBV30; J: TRBJ2-2; D: -; size: -; DNA: TGTGCCGGCGGGACAGTGAATCGCGGGGAGCTGTTTTTT; CDR3: CAGGTVNRGELFF
V: TRBV4-2; J: TRBJ2-1; D: -; size: once; DNA: TGTGCCAGCAGCCAAGATAGGCAGGATGAGCAGTTCTTC; CDR3: CASSQDRQDEQFF
V: TRBV11-1; J: TRBJ1-2; D: -; size: -; DNA: TGTGCCAGCAGCTCGGGACTTTATGGCTACACCTTC; CDR3: CASSSGLYGYTF
V: TRBV4-1; J: TRBJ2-2; D: TRBD1; size: once; DNA: TGCGCCAGCAGCCAAGCACCGGGACAGGCCCCCACCGGGGAGCTGTTTTTT; CDR3: CASSQAPGQAPTGELFF
V: TRBV5-1; J: TRBJ1-4; D: -; size: few; DNA: TGCGCCAGCAGCCCGATGGGTGAAGGTAATGAAAAACTGTTTTTT; CDR3: CASSPMGEGNEKLFF
V: TRBV7-9; J: TRBJ1-1; D: -; size: -; DNA: TGTGCCAGCAGCCTTGGGTCGAACACTGAAGCTTTCTTT; CDR3: CASSLGSNTEAFF
V: TRBV18; J: TRBJ1-6; D: TRBD1; size: -; DNA: TGTGCCAGCTCACCGGGACAGGGTGGTAATTCACCCCTCCACTTT; CDR3: CASSPGQGGNSPLHF
V: TRBV6-5; J: TRBJ2-2; D: -; size: -; DNA: TGTGCCAGCAGCTCCACTGGTTCCGGGGCCAGGGAGCTGTTTTTT; CDR3: CASSSTGSGARELFF
V: TRBV28; J: TRBJ2-7; D: TRBD1; size: once; DNA: TGTGCCAGCGGACCGGGACAGGGTCTCCCCTACGAGCAGTACTTC; CDR3: CASGPGQGLPYEQYF
V: TRBV19; J: TRBJ1-5; D: -; size: -; DNA: TGTGCCAGTAGTCTCCGGGACACCTATAGCAATCAGCCCCAGCATTTT; CDR3: CASSLRDTYSNQPQHF
V: TRBV27; J: TRBJ1-2; D: TRBD1; size: -; DNA: TGTGCCAGCAGTAACAGGGGGCGGGATGGCTACACCTTC; CDR3: CASSNRGRDGYTF
V: TRBV6-6; J: TRBJ2-2; D: -; size: -; DNA: TGTGCCAGCAGCTGGACTGACACCGGGGAGCTGTTTTTT; CDR3: CASSWTDTGELFF
V: TRBV30; J: TRBJ1-4; D: -; size: -; DNA: TGTGCCTGGAGTGTAGGGGGGTTCGGAGAAAAACTGTTTTTT; CDR3: CAWSVGGFGEKLFF
V: TRBV30; J: TRBJ1-2; D: -; size: once; DNA: TGTGCCTTTGAGGGCAGGGAGGTTGGCTACACCTTC; CDR3: CAFEGREVGYTF
V: TRBV5-1; J: TRBJ2-5; D: -; size: -; DNA: TGCGCCAGCAGTCTCACAGGGATAGAGACCCAGTACTTC; CDR3: CASSLTGIETQYF
V: TRBV6-5; J: TRBJ1-2; D: -; size: -; DNA: TGTGCCAGTGGACTGCTCTATGGCTACACCTTC; CDR3: CASGLLYGYTF
V: TRBV4-1; J: TRBJ1-5; D: -; size: -; DNA: TGCGCCAGCAGCCAAGAAGACATAAGCAATCAGCCCCAGCATTTT; CDR3: CASSQEDISNQPQHF